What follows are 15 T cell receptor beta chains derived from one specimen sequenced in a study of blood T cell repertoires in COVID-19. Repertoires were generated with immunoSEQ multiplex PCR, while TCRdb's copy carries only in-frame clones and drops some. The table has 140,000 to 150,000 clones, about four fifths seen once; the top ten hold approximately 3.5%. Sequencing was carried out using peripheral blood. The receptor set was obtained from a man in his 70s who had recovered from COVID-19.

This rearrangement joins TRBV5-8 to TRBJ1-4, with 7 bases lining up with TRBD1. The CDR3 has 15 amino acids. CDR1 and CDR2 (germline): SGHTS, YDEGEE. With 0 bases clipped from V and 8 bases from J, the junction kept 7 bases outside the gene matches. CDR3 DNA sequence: TGTGCCAGCAGCTTGGGTTTAGGGGGCTACGAAAAACTGTTTTTT. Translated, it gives CASSLGLGGYEKLFF.

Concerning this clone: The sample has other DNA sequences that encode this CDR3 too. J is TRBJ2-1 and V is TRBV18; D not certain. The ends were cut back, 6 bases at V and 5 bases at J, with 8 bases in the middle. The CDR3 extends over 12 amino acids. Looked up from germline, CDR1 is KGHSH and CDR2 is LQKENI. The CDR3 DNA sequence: TGTGCCAGCTCCCCGAGCAACAATGAGCAGTTCTTC. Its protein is CASSPSNNEQFF.

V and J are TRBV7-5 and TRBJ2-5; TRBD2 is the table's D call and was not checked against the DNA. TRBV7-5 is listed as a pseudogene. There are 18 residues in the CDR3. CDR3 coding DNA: TGTGTCAGAAGCCACCCTCTCTCTGAGACTACCGAAAAAGAGACCCAGTACTTC. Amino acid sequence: CVRSHPLSETTEKETQYF.

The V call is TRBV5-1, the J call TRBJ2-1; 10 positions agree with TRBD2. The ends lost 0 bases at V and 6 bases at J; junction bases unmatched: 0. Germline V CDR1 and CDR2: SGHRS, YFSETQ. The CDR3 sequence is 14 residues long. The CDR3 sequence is CASSLGLAGNEQFF. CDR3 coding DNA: TGCGCCAGCAGCTTGGGACTAGCGGGCAATGAGCAGTTCTTC.

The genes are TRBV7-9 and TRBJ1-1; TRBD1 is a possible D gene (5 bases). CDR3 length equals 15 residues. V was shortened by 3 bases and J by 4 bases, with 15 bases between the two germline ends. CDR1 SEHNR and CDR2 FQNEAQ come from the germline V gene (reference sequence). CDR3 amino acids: CASSFRELGLTEAFF. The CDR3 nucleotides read TGTGCCAGCAGCTTCCGGGAATTGGGACTCACTGAAGCTTTCTTT.

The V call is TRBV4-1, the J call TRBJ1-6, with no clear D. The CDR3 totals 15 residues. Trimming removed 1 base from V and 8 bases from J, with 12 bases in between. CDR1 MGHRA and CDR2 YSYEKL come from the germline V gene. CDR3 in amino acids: CASSQGRFGDSPLHF. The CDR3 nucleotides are TGCGCCAGCAGCCAAGGGCGATTCGGGGATTCACCCCTCCACTTT.

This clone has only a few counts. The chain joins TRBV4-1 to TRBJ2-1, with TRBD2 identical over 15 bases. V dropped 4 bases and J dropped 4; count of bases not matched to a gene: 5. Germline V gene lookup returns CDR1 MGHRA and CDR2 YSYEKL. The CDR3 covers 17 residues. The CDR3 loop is CASSRGLAGGDYNEQFF. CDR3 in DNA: TGCGCCAGCAGCCGGGGACTAGCGGGAGGAGATTACAATGAGCAGTTCTTC.

The CDR3 is CASSPGSNQPQHF. The CDR3 DNA is TGTGCCAGCAGTCCCGGTAGCAATCAGCCCCAGCATTTT. The chain recombines TRBV2 with TRBJ1-5; D not certain. The length of the CDR3 is 13 residues. Trimming removed 5 bases from V and 0 bases from J, with 5 bases in between. Per germline, CDR1 SNHLY and CDR2 FYNNEI.

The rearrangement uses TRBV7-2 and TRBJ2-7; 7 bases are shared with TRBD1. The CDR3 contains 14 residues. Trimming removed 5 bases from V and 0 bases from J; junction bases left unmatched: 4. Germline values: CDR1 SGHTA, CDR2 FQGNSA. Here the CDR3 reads CASSRGQYSYEQYF. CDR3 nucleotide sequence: TGTGCCAGCAGCCGGGGACAGTACTCCTACGAGCAGTACTTC. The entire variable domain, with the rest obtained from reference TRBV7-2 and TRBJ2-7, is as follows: GAGVSQSPSNKVTEKGKDVELRCDPISGHTALYWYRQSLGQGLEFLIYFQGNSAPDKSGLPSDRFSAERTGGSVSTLTIQRTQQEDSAVYLCASSRGQYSYEQYFGPGTRLTVT.

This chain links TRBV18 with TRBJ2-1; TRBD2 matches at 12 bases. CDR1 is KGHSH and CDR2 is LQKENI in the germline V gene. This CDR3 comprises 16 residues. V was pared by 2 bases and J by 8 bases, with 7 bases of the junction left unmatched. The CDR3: CASSPFTSGRLDEQFF. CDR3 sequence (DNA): TGTGCCAGCTCACCATTCACTAGCGGGAGGCTTGATGAGCAGTTCTTC. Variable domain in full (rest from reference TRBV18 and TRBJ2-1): NAGVMQNPRHLVRRRGQEARLRCSPMKGHSHVYWYRQLPEEGLKFMVYLQKENIIDESGMPKERFSAEFPKEGPSILRIQQVVRGDSAAYFCASSPFTSGRLDEQFFGPGTRLTVL.

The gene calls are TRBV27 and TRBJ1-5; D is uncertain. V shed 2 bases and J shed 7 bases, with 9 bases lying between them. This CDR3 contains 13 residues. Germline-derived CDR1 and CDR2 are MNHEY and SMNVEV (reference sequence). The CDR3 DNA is TGTGCCAGCAGTTTAGGATTCGGGCAGCCCCAGCATTTT. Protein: CASSLGFGQPQHF.

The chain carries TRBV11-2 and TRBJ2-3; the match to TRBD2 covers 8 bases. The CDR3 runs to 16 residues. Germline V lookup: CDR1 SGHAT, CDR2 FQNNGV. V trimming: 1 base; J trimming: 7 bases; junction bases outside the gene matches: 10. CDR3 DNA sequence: TGTGCCAGCAGCTTAGGCGGGTTAGCGGGGCGGAATACGCAGTATTTT. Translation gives CASSLGGLAGRNTQYF.

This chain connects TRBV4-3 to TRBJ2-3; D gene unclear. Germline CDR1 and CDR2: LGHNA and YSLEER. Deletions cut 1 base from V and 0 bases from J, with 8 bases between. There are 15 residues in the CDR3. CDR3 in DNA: TGCGCCAGCAGCCAAGTGGGCCCTAGCACAGATACGCAGTATTTT. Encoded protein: CASSQVGPSTDTQYF.

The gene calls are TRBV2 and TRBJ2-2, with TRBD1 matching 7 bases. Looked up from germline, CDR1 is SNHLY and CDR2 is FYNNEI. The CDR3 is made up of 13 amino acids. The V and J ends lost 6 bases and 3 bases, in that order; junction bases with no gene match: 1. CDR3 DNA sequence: TGTGCCAGCAGACAGGGGTACACCGGGGAGCTGTTTTTT. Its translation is CASRQGYTGELFF. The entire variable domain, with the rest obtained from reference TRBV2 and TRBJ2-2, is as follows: EPEVTQTPSHQVTQMGQEVILRCVPISNHLYFYWYRQILGQKVEFLVSFYNNEISEKSEIFDDQFSVERPDGSNFTLKIRSTKLEDSAMYFCASRQGYTGELFFGEGSRLTVL.

The CDR3 DNA sequence: TGTGCCAGCAGTCTTACTAGCGGGGGAGCGAGAGAGACCCAGTACTTC. This sequence encodes CASSLTSGGARETQYF. This rearrangement joins TRBV6-2 or TRBV6-3 to TRBJ2-5, with 11 nucleotides matching TRBD2. The CDR3 covers 16 residues. J gave up 4 bases and V 5 bases, and 9 bases lay outside the gene matches. Germline lookup yields CDR1 MNHEY and CDR2 SVGEGT.